This TCR beta chain derives from a study of T cells in Graves' hyperthyroidism and ophthalmopathy. Study-wide context: Peripheral blood was acquired at first diagnosis, ahead of any therapy whatsoever.

RNA transcripts provided the source from which TCR beta CDR3 regions were amplified. In the first-round RT-PCR of the TCR CDR3, the HTBI primer set was used. From the multiplex PCR reads, TCRdb called clonotypes with MiXCR, one entry per CDR3 protein. Of a few hundred thousand distinct CDR3 sequences listed, about 16% are singletons. J gave up 4 bases and V 3 bases, and 13 bases lay outside the gene matches. CDR1 and CDR2 (germline): SEHNR, FQNEAQ (reference sequence). CDR3 length: 17 amino acids. The genes are TRBV7-9 and TRBJ2-5; 8 nucleotides agree with TRBD2. Sequenced material: blood. The TCR sequence derives from a woman aged 40 to 50 with Graves' ophthalmopathy. CDR3 nucleotide sequence: TGTGCCAGCAGCTTCCTCCCAAACCGGGAGGGGACAGAGACCCAGTACTTC. Amino acids: CASSFLPNREGTETQYF.